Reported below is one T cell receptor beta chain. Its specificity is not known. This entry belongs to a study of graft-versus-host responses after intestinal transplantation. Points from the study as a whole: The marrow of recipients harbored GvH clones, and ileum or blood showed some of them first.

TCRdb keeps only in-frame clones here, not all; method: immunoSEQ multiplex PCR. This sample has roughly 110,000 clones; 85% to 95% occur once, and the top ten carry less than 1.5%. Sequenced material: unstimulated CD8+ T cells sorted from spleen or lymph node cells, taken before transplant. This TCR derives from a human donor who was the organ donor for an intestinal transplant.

CDR3: CSVEGTDTRYNEQFF. The CDR3, as DNA: TGCAGCGTTGAAGGCACGGATACTAGGTACAATGAGCAGTTCTTC. The chain carries TRBV29-1 and TRBJ2-1; D is possibly TRBD2 (5 bases). The germline V and J ends were trimmed by 1 base and 4 bases, with 14 bases remaining between them. Germline CDR1 SQVTM, CDR2 ANQGSEA. The CDR3 runs 15 residues.